Below, 22 T cell receptor beta chains from the same sample are listed, as sequenced in a study of blood T cells in healthy people across ages (dated by TCRdb to between 2014 and 2017). Library creation used 5' RACE. For sequencing, an Illumina HiSeq 2500 was employed. The second PCR ran for about 6 to 12 cycles and used a J-beta primer mix along with a sample-barcoded 5' primer. Starting from the raw public reads, TCRdb applied fastp trimming at Q25, assembled clones with MiXCR and retained in-frame beta chains. Rows matching on CDR3 protein sequence are summarized as one entry with the most common DNA and genes. The sample table lists 350,000 to 450,000 distinct CDR3 sequences, approximately 51% of them with a count of one. The ten largest account for around 53% of the sample. Sequenced material: blood. These receptor sequences come from a man aged 55 to 70 in good health.

The genes are TRBV12-3 or TRBV12-4 and TRBJ1-2; 8 bases map to TRBD1. The length of the CDR3 is 14 residues. The trim removed 6 bases at V and 4 bases at J, leaving 7 bases unmatched. CDR3 protein: CASSSGQAFYGYTF. The DNA for the CDR3 is TGTGCCAGCAGCTCGGGACAGGCCTTCTATGGCTACACCTTC.

The chain couples TRBV5-1 to TRBJ1-2; a possible D gene is TRBD1 (6 bases). CDR3 length: 14 amino acids. V was cut by 5 bases and J by 6 bases, with 17 bases left in between. Germline CDR1 SGHRS, CDR2 YFSETQ. CDR3 nucleotides: TGCGCCAGCAGGTGGGGATACAGGGAGGATGGCTACACCTTC. Amino acid sequence: CASRWGYREDGYTF.

Only a few counts were recorded for this clonotype. The chain employs TRBV20-1 and TRBJ2-1, with TRBD2 matching over 14 bases. The length of the CDR3 is 17 residues. Germline trimming cut 1 base from V and 6 bases from J; bases unmatched to any gene: 8. CDR1 is DFQATT, CDR2 SNEGSKA, per germline (reference sequence). CDR3 coding DNA: TGCAGTGCTAGAGCCGGGACTAGCGGGAGAAGGGGCAATGAGCAGTTCTTC. Translated: CSARAGTSGRRGNEQFF.

As DNA, the CDR3 is TGTGCCAGCAGCGTAGGACAGGGCGTCCACGAGCAGTACTTC. It yields the protein CASSVGQGVHEQYF. The chain carries TRBV9 and TRBJ2-7, with TRBD1 matching over 7 bases. Germline CDR1 is SGDLS and CDR2 is YYNGEE. V trimming: 0 bases; J trimming: 5 bases; junction bases outside the gene matches: 5. The CDR3 has 14 amino acids.

Comments on this clonotype: A junction end diverges from the germline sequence, so it may reflect a read error. The chain carries TRBV7-9 and TRBJ2-5; D ambiguous. Per the germline V gene, CDR1 is SEHNR and CDR2 is FQNEAQ (reference sequence). The CDR3 length is 12 residues. This CDR3 is CASSLYQETRYF. Here the CDR3 DNA reads TGTGCCAGCAGCTTGTACCAAGAGACCCGGTACTTC. Supplemented by reference TRBV7-9 and TRBJ2-5, the full variable domain reads DTGVSQNPRHKITKRGQNVTFRCDPISEHNRLYWYRQTLGQGPEFLTYFQNEAQLEKSRLLSDRFSAERPKGSFSTLEIQRTEQGDSAMYLCASSLYQETRYFGPGTRLLVL.

The gene calls are TRBV4-3 and TRBJ2-5, with D perhaps given as TRBD1 or TRBD2 (5 bases each). The V end was cut by 0 bases, the J end by 5 bases, with 10 bases between. CDR3 length: 14 amino acids. Germline V gives CDR1 LGHNA, CDR2 YSLEER. The CDR3, as DNA: TGCGCCAGCAGCCAAGAGGGACCTTGGGAGACCCAGTACTTC. It is translated as CASSQEGPWETQYF.

This chain connects TRBV30 to TRBJ2-3; TRBD2 is a possible D gene (6 bases). CDR3 size: 10 residues. Germline V gives CDR1 GTSNPN, CDR2 SVGIG (reference sequence). V was cut by 8 bases and J by 8 bases, with 11 bases left in between. CDR3 region: CALGRGTQYF. CDR3 DNA: TGTGCCCTCGGGCGGGGTACGCAGTATTTT.

By proportion, this clonotype is medium-sized. V is TRBV6-6 and J is TRBJ2-7, with 10 positions matching TRBD1. The CDR3 contains 14 residues. V trimming: 5 bases; J trimming: 4 bases; junction bases outside the gene matches: 5. Germline assignment: CDR1 MNHNY and CDR2 SVGAGI (reference sequence). The CDR3 DNA reads as TGTGCCAGCAGTAGACAGGGGGCATTTTACGAGCAGTACTTC. Amino acids: CASSRQGAFYEQYF.

This clonotype came up once. The CDR3 region is CSARDASGVASYNEQFF. The CDR3 DNA sequence: TGCAGTGCTAGAGATGCTAGCGGGGTTGCATCCTACAATGAGCAGTTCTTC. This rearrangement joins TRBV20-1 to TRBJ2-1; 9 nucleotides agree with TRBD2. The CDR3 covers 17 residues. Unmatched junction bases numbered 7, after V lost 0 bases and J lost 1 base. The germline CDR1 and CDR2 sequences are DFQATT and SNEGSKA (reference sequence).

The chain is built from TRBV27 and TRBJ2-7, with D possibly TRBD2 on 5 matching bases. Between the trimmed V and J ends, which lost 0 bases and 3 bases, there was a span of 12 bases. Germline V gives CDR1 MNHEY, CDR2 SMNVEV (reference sequence). This CDR3 contains 15 residues. The CDR3 DNA follows: TGTGCCAGCAGTTTATCGGTACTAGTTATCTACGAGCAGTACTTC. Its protein product is CASSLSVLVIYEQYF.

The chain joins TRBV20-1 to TRBJ2-3; D unresolved. This CDR3 has 15 residues. Germline V gene sequence: CDR1 DFQATT, CDR2 SNEGSKA (reference sequence). The V end lost 4 bases, the J end lost 0 bases, and 14 bases lay between the germline ends. CDR3: CSAIGPGFSTDTQYF. The CDR3, as DNA: TGCAGTGCTATCGGCCCCGGGTTCAGCACAGATACGCAGTATTTT.

Remarks on this clonotype: One junction end disagrees with the germline gene, perhaps due to a read error. DNA of the CDR3: TGCAGTGCATCTAGCGGGCCATACCAGGGGACCCGGTACTTC. Translating gives CSASSGPYQGTRYF. The chain recombines TRBV20-1 with TRBJ2-5; 8 bases are shared with TRBD2. The germline gives CDR1 DFQATT, CDR2 SNEGSKA (reference sequence). The CDR3 runs to 14 residues.

The CDR3 DNA follows: TGTGCCAGCAGCTTAGGTCTGGTAGTAGCGAGGAAGACCCAGTACTTC. It specifies CASSLGLVVARKTQYF. The gene calls are TRBV7-9 and TRBJ2-7; D possibly corresponds to TRBD2 (5 bases). The DNA end favors TRBJ2-5, so the J call may be wrong. The CDR3 sequence is 16 residues long. Germline V gene sequence: CDR1 SEHNR, CDR2 FQNEAQ (reference sequence).

The table lists this clonotype with a count of one. The chain is built from TRBV13 and TRBJ1-2, with D maybe TRBD1 (5 bases). V was pared by 5 bases and J by 8 bases, with 12 bases between. Germline CDR1 reads PRHDT; CDR2 reads FYEKMQ (reference sequence). CDR3 length: 12 amino acids. DNA of the CDR3: TGTGCCAGCAGCGCCCGGGGGTGGGGCTACACCTTC. Amino acids: CASSARGWGYTF.

Comment on this clonotype: Possible read error: a much larger clone is one base away. This CDR3 fails to terminate in the conserved phenylalanine or tryptophan, so it likely reflects a read error. The rearrangement links TRBV3-1 to TRBJ2-1; 7 bases agree with TRBD1. CDR3 length: 14 amino acids. V trimming: 6 bases; J trimming: 9 bases; junction bases outside the gene matches: 11. Germline-derived CDR1 and CDR2 are LGHDT and YNNKEL (reference sequence). The CDR3 DNA is TGTGCCAGCAGTCAGAATCAGGGGGTTGCTGAGCAGTTCTTA. This translates into CASSQNQGVAEQFL.

Details on this clonotype: The junction departs from germline at one end; a sequencing error may be responsible. The J gene is TRBJ2-5, the V gene TRBV20-1, with 8 nucleotides matching TRBD1. This CDR3 spans 16 amino acids. The germline V gene has CDR1 DFQATT and CDR2 SNEGSKA (reference sequence). For the CDR3, the DNA is TGCAGTGTTAGAGATGATTCAGGGGGCAACATGGAGACCCAGTACTTC. As protein: CSVRDDSGGNMETQYF.

This rearrangement joins TRBV20-1 to TRBJ2-7, with a possible D match to TRBD2 (5 bases). The ends were cut back, 0 bases at V and 0 bases at J, with 9 bases in the middle. Germline V gives CDR1 DFQATT, CDR2 SNEGSKA (reference sequence). The CDR3 is made up of 14 amino acids. The CDR3 DNA reads TGCAGTGCTAGAGATTTGGGGAGCTCCTACGAGCAGTACTTC. Translated: CSARDLGSSYEQYF.

The chain links TRBV20-1 to TRBJ2-2, with TRBD2 matching 9 bases. V trimming: 4 bases; J trimming: 6 bases; junction bases outside the gene matches: 9. Germline V CDR1 and CDR2: DFQATT, SNEGSKA (reference sequence). The CDR3 spans 15 residues. CDR3 sequence reads: CSAKLSGRSPGELFF. Here the CDR3 DNA reads TGCAGTGCTAAACTTAGCGGGAGAAGTCCCGGGGAGCTGTTTTTT.

This clonotype was counted a single time. DNA of the CDR3: TGTGCCAGCAGCTTGCAGATAGAGACCCAGTACTTC. Residues: CASSLQIETQYF. This chain uses TRBV7-2 with TRBJ2-7; D gene uncertain. The J call is doubtful: the DNA matches TRBJ2-5 better. The germline V gene has CDR1 SGHTA and CDR2 FQGNSA. This CDR3 comprises 12 residues.

This chain joins TRBV20-1 and TRBJ2-5; 10 nucleotides align to TRBD1. V lost 1 base and J lost 1; bases outside the gene matches: 9. Germline CDR1 is DFQATT and CDR2 is SNEGSKA (reference sequence). The CDR3 covers 17 residues. The CDR3 DNA reads TGCAGTGCTAGAGGCCAACGGACAGGGGGGGCCCAAGAGACCCAGTACTTC. Its protein product is CSARGQRTGGAQETQYF.

This clonotype turned up a few times. With a much larger clone just one base away, this may be a read error. The rearrangement joins TRBV20-1 to TRBJ2-4; 7 nucleotides agree with TRBD1. This CDR3 is 11 amino acids long. Germline values: CDR1 DFQATT, CDR2 SNEGSKA (reference sequence). Trimming removed 6 bases from V and 6 bases from J; junction bases left unmatched: 2. The CDR3 bases are TGCAGTGCCACAGGGGTAAACATTCAGTACTTC. This codes for CSATGVNIQYF.

The CDR3 nucleotides read TGTGCCAGCAGTCTCAGGGGAGCTCAAGCTTTCTTT. It encodes CASSLRGAQAFF. The chain is built from TRBV6-5 and TRBJ1-1; perhaps TRBD1 as D (6 bases). The CDR3 is 12 residues long. Trimming removed 5 bases at V and 9 bases at J, with 13 bases between. The germline V gene encodes CDR1 MNHEY and CDR2 SVGAGI.